The 23 T cell receptor beta chains given below trace back to one sample, sequenced in a study of beta chain features in type 1 diabetes (dated 2018 in TCRdb). Libraries were built with the immunoSEQ multiplex PCR assay. The High Capacity cDNA Reverse Transcription Kit was used to reverse transcribe all of the isolated RNA, meaning that expressed TCRB transcripts were what got sequenced. The clones in this table, taken by TCRdb from immuneACCESS, are in-frame only. Not every clone is retained; where verified, under half of the shortfall comes from an unresolved V gene, and the cause of the rest is unknown. Across this sample there are under 300,000 clones, with 27% seen only once. The ten most abundant clones make up 4% of the sample. Sequencing used central memory CD4+ T cells from blood. Receptors originate from a man aged 25-40 years in good health.

The chain couples TRBV6-5 to TRBJ2-5; 8 bases line up with TRBD2. Trimming took 6 bases from V and 3 from J; bases not matched to a gene: 9. The CDR3 spans 15 residues. CDR1 and CDR2 (germline): MNHEY, SVGAGI. CDR3 bases: TGTGCCAGCAGACCCGGGGCAGCGGGAGAAGAGACCCAGTACTTC. Protein sequence: CASRPGAAGEETQYF.

The V gene is TRBV5-1, the J gene TRBJ2-2; D is undetermined. Trimming took 4 bases from V and 4 from J, leaving 14 bases between them. The CDR3 totals 15 residues. CDR1 and CDR2 from the germline V gene are SGHRS and YFSETQ. Written as DNA, the CDR3 is TGCGCCAGCAGCCCCATCCGGACCAGCACCGGGGAGCTGTTTTTT. It translates to CASSPIRTSTGELFF.

V is TRBV7-2 and J is TRBJ2-5; D not resolved. This CDR3 region has 12 residues. In germline, CDR1 is SGHTA, CDR2 FQGNSA. Trimming took off 10 bases at V and 2 bases at J, with 11 bases between the two ends. CDR3 coding DNA: TGTGCCACCGCAGTGAAACAAGAGACCCAGTACTTC. It encodes CATAVKQETQYF.

This clone has only a few counts. Since a much larger clone is just one base distant, this may be a read error. V usage is TRBV29-1 and J usage is TRBJ2-5; unclear D gene. The end of the DNA aligns better with TRBJ2-7, so the J call may be wrong. Germline V gene data show CDR1 as SQVTM and CDR2 as ANQGSEA. The CDR3 runs 12 residues. This chain's CDR3 is CSALMGTYEQYF. DNA for the CDR3: TGCAGCGCCCTCATGGGTACCTACGAGCAGTACTTC.

Only a few counts were recorded for this clone. The chain carries TRBV11-2 and TRBJ1-1; D is possibly TRBD1 (6 bases). The CDR3 runs to 15 residues. Trimming removed 6 bases at V and 0 bases at J, with 14 bases between. Germline values: CDR1 SGHAT, CDR2 FQNNGV. This CDR3 is CASSYRGGLNTEAFF. CDR3 nucleotide sequence: TGTGCCAGCAGTTACCGGGGGGGCTTGAACACTGAAGCTTTCTTT.

The chain carries TRBV7-2 and TRBJ2-7; D gene unclear. This CDR3 has 15 residues. V was clipped by 3 bases and J by 0 bases, with 12 bases between them. Germline V gene sequence: CDR1 SGHTA, CDR2 FQGNSA. The CDR3: CASSLAVGTSYEQYF. The CDR3 DNA is TGTGCCAGCAGCTTGGCGGTAGGAACCTCCTACGAGCAGTACTTC.

This clone has a single count. The chain combines TRBV6-1 with TRBJ1-2; a possible D gene is TRBD1 (5 bases). CDR3 length: 13 amino acids. The V and J ends lost 8 bases and 2 bases respectively, with 12 bases between them. Germline CDR1 reads MNHNS; CDR2 reads SASEGT. CDR3 in amino acids: CASLNGGNYGYTF. CDR3 DNA sequence: TGTGCCAGCTTGAATGGGGGGAACTATGGCTACACCTTC.

The sample holds a few counts of this clone. The J gene is TRBJ1-5, the V gene TRBV6-6; unclear D gene. V was clipped by 5 bases and J by 2 bases, with 10 bases between them. The CDR3 is 14 residues long. Germline V gene lookup returns CDR1 MNHNY and CDR2 SVGAGI (reference sequence). CDR3 loop: CASSLERGNQPQHF. The DNA of the CDR3 is TGTGCCAGCAGTCTCGAGAGGGGCAATCAGCCCCAGCATTTT.

This clone was counted a few times. The chain employs TRBV29-1 and TRBJ1-4; D unclear. The V gene lost 6 bases and the J gene lost 8 bases, with 16 bases spanning the gap. CDR1 SQVTM and CDR2 ANQGSEA come from the germline V gene. This CDR3 has 13 amino acids. Here the CDR3 reads CSVPTSLGEKLFF. CDR3 sequence (DNA): TGCAGCGTCCCTACATCGTTAGGCGAAAAACTGTTTTTT.

This clone showed up just a few times. The chain uses TRBV30 and TRBJ1-1; D unclear. The CDR3 contains 11 residues. Trimming removed 2 bases at V and 5 bases at J, with 6 bases between. Per the germline V gene, CDR1 is GTSNPN and CDR2 is SVGIG (reference sequence). CDR3 sequence reads: CAWSMRTEAFF. The CDR3 DNA reads TGTGCCTGGAGTATGAGGACTGAAGCTTTCTTT. The entire variable domain, with the rest obtained from reference TRBV30 and TRBJ1-1, is as follows: SQTIHQWPATLVQPVGSPLSLECTVEGTSNPNLYWYRQAAGRGLQLLFYSVGIGQISSEVPQNLSASRPQDRQFILSSKKLLLSDSGFYLCAWSMRTEAFFGQGTRLTVV.

The rearrangement joins TRBV4-3 to TRBJ2-1; no reliable D call. This CDR3 is 16 amino acids long. CDR1 is LGHNA, CDR2 YSLEER, per germline. Trimming took off 3 bases at V and 4 bases at J, with 16 bases between the two ends. CDR3 residues: CASSQVDLINYNEQFF. The CDR3 bases are TGCGCCAGCAGCCAGGTCGACTTGATCAATTACAATGAGCAGTTCTTC.

The chain recombines TRBV9 with TRBJ2-1; D is unclear. V was clipped by 0 bases and J by 0 bases, with 10 bases between them. This CDR3 has 16 amino acids. Germline CDR1 reads SGDLS; CDR2 reads YYNGEE. The CDR3 loop is CASSVGVGSSYNEQFF. The CDR3 coding sequence is TGTGCCAGCAGCGTAGGAGTGGGTAGCTCCTACAATGAGCAGTTCTTC.

This rearrangement joins TRBV5-4 to TRBJ2-2; D is perhaps TRBD2 (5 bases). The CDR3 loop spans 14 amino acids. Looked up from germline, CDR1 is SGHNT and CDR2 is YYREEE (reference sequence). V lost 0 bases to trimming and J lost 6 bases, with 9 bases between them. The CDR3 spells CASSLAEGAGELFF. CDR3 sequence (DNA): TGTGCCAGCAGCTTGGCCGAGGGCGCCGGGGAGCTGTTTTTT.

About this clone: Additional DNA sequences in this sample encode the identical CDR3. The genes are TRBV20-1 and TRBJ2-7, with D unresolved. CDR1 and CDR2 (germline): DFQATT, SNEGSKA (reference sequence). This CDR3 has 11 residues. Trimming pared 6 bases from V and 6 bases from J, leaving 12 bases between. The CDR3 loop is CSARGRPEQYF. In DNA form, the CDR3 reads TGCAGTGCCCGAGGCAGGCCCGAGCAGTACTTC.

The chain employs TRBV13 and TRBJ2-1; TRBD2 aligns across 8 bases. This CDR3 has 13 residues. CDR1 and CDR2 (germline): PRHDT, FYEKMQ (reference sequence). Trimming took 4 bases from V and 6 from J; bases not matched to a gene: 2. In nucleotides, the CDR3 is TGTGCCAGCAGCTCCAGCGGGGGCAATGAGCAGTTCTTC. Residues: CASSSSGGNEQFF.

This clone appeared a few times. The V call is TRBV29-1, the J call TRBJ1-2; D ambiguous. Germline-derived CDR1 and CDR2 are SQVTM and ANQGSEA. Trimming removed 4 bases from V and 8 bases from J, with 8 bases in between. This CDR3 contains 10 residues. The CDR3 DNA sequence: TGCAGCGTTGTCCGTTGGGGCTACACCTTC. Translated, it gives CSVVRWGYTF.

This clone showed up just a few times. The chain combines TRBV5-6 with TRBJ1-1; 9 bases are shared with TRBD1. Trimming took 4 bases from V and 3 from J; bases not matched to a gene: 10. The CDR3 length is 16 residues. From germline, CDR1 is SGHDT and CDR2 YYEEEE. The CDR3 is CASSNPPGQGYTEAFF. The CDR3 nucleotides are TGTGCCAGCAGCAACCCACCGGGACAGGGTTACACTGAAGCTTTCTTT.

The V gene is TRBV5-8, the J gene TRBJ1-5; a possible D gene is TRBD1 (6 bases). The CDR3 extends over 16 amino acids. Germline-derived CDR1 and CDR2 are SGHTS and YDEGEE. The V end was cut by 0 bases, the J end by 4 bases, with 14 bases between. For the CDR3, the DNA is TGTGCCAGCAGCTTGGCTCCAGACCAGGGGAATCAGCCCCAGCATTTT. Translation: CASSLAPDQGNQPQHF.

The CDR3 sequence: CASSWDANNEQFF. The CDR3 DNA reads as TGCGCCAGCAGCTGGGACGCCAACAATGAGCAGTTCTTC. The chain combines TRBV5-1 with TRBJ2-1; D is perhaps TRBD1 or TRBD2 (5 bases each). The CDR3 is 13 amino acids. Germline lookup yields CDR1 SGHRS and CDR2 YFSETQ. V was trimmed by 3 bases and J by 5 bases, leaving 9 bases between them.

The V call is TRBV15, the J call TRBJ1-4; D may be TRBD1 (5 bases). The CDR3 length is 15 residues. Germline V gives CDR1 LNHNV, CDR2 YYDKDF (reference sequence). V lost 3 bases to trimming and J lost 5 bases, with 13 bases between them. CDR3 sequence: CATSRVPSGNEKLFF. The CDR3 DNA is TGTGCCACCAGCAGGGTTCCATCAGGGAATGAAAAACTGTTTTTT.

CDR3 DNA sequence: TGTGCCAGCAGCCACCCCACCGGGAGAGAGACCCAGTACTTC. The encoded protein is CASSHPTGRETQYF. This chain joins TRBV25-1 and TRBJ2-5, with D perhaps matching TRBD2 (6 bases). Trimming cost V 6 bases and J 4 bases, with 15 bases left between them. Germline values: CDR1 MGHDK, CDR2 SYGVNS. The CDR3 covers 14 residues.

The chain combines TRBV5-4 with TRBJ2-2, with 7 bases identical to TRBD2. The junction had 6 bases not matched to a gene; V was cut back by 2 bases and J by 5 bases. The CDR3 runs 15 residues. CDR1 SGHNT and CDR2 YYREEE come from the germline V gene (reference sequence). CDR3 nucleotides: TGTGCCAGCAGCTTTAGGGGAGGGCCAACCGGGGAGCTGTTTTTT. This codes for CASSFRGGPTGELFF.

In its sample, this clone was seen a few times. The gene calls are TRBV9 and TRBJ2-3; 8 positions agree with TRBD2. The CDR3 consists of 15 residues. V was clipped by 1 base and J by 2 bases; unmatched bases: 3. Germline lookup yields CDR1 SGDLS and CDR2 YYNGEE. CDR3 bases: TGTGCCAGCAGCGTACTAGCGGGCTTCACAGATACGCAGTATTTT. This sequence encodes CASSVLAGFTDTQYF.